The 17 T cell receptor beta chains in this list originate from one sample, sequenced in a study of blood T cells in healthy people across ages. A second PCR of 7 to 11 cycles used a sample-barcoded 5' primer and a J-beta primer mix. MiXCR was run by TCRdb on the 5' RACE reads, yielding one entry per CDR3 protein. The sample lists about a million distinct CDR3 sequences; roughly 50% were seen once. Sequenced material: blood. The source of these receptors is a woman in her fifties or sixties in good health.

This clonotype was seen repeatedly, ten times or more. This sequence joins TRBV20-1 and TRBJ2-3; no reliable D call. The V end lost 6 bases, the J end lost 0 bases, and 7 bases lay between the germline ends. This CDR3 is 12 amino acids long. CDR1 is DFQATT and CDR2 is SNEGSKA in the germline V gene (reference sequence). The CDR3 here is CSAEASTDTQYF. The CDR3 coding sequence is TGCAGTGCCGAAGCGAGCACAGATACGCAGTATTTT.

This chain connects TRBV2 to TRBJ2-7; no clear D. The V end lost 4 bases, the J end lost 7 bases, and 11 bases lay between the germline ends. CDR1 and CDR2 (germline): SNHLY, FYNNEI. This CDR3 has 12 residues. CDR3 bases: TGTGCCAGCAGTGCCCTAGTGAATGAGCAGTACTTC. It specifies CASSALVNEQYF.

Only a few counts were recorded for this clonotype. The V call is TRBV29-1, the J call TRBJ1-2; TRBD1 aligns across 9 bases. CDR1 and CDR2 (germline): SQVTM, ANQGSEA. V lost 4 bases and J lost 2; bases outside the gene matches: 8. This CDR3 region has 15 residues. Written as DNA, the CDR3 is TGCAGCGTTGTTTTCCGGGACAGGGCCAACTATGGCTACACCTTC. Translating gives CSVVFRDRANYGYTF.

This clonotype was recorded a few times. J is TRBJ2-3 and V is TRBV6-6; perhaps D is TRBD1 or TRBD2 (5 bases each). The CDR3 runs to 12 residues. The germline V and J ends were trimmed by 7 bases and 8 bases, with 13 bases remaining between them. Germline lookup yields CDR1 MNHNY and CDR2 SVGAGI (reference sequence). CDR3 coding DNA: TGTGCCAGCAAACTTGTGGGGACTACGCAGTATTTT. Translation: CASKLVGTTQYF.

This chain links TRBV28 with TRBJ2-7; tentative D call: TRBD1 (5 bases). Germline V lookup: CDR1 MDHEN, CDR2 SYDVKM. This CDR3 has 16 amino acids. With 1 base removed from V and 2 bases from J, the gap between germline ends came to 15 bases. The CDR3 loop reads CASSLYGARTPYEQYF. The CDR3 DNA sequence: TGTGCCAGCAGTTTATATGGGGCGAGGACACCCTACGAGCAGTACTTC. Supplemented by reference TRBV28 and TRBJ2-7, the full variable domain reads DVKVTQSSRYLVKRTGEKVFLECVQDMDHENMFWYRQDPGLGLRLIYFSYDVKMKEKGDIPEGYSVSREKKERFSLILESASTNQTSMYLCASSLYGARTPYEQYFGPGTRLTVT.

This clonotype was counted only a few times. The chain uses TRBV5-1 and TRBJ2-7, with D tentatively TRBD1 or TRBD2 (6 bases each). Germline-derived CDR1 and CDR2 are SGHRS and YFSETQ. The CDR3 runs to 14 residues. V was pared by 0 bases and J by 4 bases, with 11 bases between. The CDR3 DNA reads TGCGCCAGCAGCTTGGGTGGGGGGCAGTACGAGCAGTACTTC. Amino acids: CASSLGGGQYEQYF.

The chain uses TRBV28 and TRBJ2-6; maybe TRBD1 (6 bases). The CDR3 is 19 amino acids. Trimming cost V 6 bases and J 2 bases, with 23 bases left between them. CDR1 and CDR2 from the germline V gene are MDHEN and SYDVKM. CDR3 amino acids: CASRPHGVQGFPGANVLTF. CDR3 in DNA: TGTGCCAGCAGACCCCACGGGGTACAGGGTTTCCCTGGGGCCAACGTCCTGACTTTC.

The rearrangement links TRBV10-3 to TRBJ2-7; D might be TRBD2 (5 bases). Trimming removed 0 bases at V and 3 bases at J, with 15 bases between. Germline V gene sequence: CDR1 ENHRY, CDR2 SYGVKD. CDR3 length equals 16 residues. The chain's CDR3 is CAISESAREGGYEQYF. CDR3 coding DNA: TGTGCCATCAGTGAGTCTGCACGTGAGGGTGGCTACGAGCAGTACTTC.

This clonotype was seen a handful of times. CDR3 loop: CAISEFSGVEDTQYF. CDR3 bases: TGTGCCATCAGTGAGTTTAGCGGAGTTGAAGATACGCAGTATTTT. The V and J genes are TRBV10-3 and TRBJ2-3, with a tentative D call TRBD2 (6 bases). The germline V gene has CDR1 ENHRY and CDR2 SYGVKD. Trimming removed 1 base from V and 5 bases from J, with 13 bases in between. CDR3 size: 15 residues.

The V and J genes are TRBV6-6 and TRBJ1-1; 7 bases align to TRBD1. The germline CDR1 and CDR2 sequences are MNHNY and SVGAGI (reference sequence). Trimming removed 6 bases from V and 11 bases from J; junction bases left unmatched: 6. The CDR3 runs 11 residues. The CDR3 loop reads CASSRDSVAFF. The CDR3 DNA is TGTGCCAGCAGCCGGGACAGTGTGGCTTTCTTT.

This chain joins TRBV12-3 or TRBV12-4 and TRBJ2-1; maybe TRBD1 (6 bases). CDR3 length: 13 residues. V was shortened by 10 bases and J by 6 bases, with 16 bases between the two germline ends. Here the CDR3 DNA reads TGTGCCATCAGAGAAGGGGGTCTCAATGAGCAGTTCTTC. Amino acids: CAIREGGLNEQFF.

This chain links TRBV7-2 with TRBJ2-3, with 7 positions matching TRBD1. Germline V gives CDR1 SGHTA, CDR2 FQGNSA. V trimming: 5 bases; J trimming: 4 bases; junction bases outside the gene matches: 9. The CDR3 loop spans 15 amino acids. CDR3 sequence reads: CASSIGQVIADTQYF. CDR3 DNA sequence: TGTGCCAGCAGCATAGGACAGGTCATCGCAGATACGCAGTATTTT.

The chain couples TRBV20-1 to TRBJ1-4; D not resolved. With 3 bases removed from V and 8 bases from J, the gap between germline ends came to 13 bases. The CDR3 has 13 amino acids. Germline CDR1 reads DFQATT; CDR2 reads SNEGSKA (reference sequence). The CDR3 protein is CSASRRRIEKLFF. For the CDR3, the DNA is TGCAGTGCTAGTAGGCGGAGGATAGAAAAACTGTTTTTT.

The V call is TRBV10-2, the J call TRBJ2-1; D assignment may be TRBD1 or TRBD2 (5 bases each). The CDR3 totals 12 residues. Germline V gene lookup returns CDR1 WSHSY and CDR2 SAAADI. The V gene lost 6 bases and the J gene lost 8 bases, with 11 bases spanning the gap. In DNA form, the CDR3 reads TGCGCCAGCAGGGGACGTGAGGATGAGCAGTTCTTC. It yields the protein CASRGREDEQFF.

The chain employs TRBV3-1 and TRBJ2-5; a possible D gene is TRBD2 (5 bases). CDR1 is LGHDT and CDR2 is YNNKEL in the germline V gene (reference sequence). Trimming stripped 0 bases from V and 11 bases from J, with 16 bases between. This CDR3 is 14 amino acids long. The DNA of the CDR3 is TGTGCCAGCAGCCAAGACGCGAGCGGTAATGAGCAGTACTTC. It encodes CASSQDASGNEQYF.

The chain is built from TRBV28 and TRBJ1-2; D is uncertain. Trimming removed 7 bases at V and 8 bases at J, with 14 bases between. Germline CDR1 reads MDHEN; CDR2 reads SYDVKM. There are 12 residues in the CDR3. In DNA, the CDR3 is TGTGCCAGCAATAGCGGGCAGGAAGGCTACACCTTC. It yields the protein CASNSGQEGYTF.

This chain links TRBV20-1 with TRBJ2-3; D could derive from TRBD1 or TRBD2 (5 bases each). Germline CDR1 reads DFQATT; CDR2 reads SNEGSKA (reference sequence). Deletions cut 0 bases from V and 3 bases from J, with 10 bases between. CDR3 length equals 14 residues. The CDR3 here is CSARDQWGTDTQYF. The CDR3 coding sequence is TGCAGTGCTAGAGATCAGTGGGGGACAGATACGCAGTATTTT.